These 26 T cell receptor beta chains were sequenced from one sample in a study of Graves' ophthalmopathy and Graves' hyperthyroidism. The TCR beta CDR3 regions underwent amplification from RNA transcripts. An initial RT-PCR round employing HTBI primers preceded a second-round multiplex PCR. TCRdb ran MiXCR on the multiplex PCR reads and lists one entry per CDR3 protein. This table holds 580,000 or so distinct CDR3 sequences, under 45% found once. The sequenced sample was peripheral blood or thyroid tissue (not recorded which). These receptors originate from an adult man with Graves' hyperthyroidism.

V is TRBV7-8 and J is TRBJ2-7, with D possibly being TRBD1 (7 bases). This CDR3 comprises 15 residues. Germline CDR1 is SGHVS and CDR2 is FQNEAQ. V lost 2 bases and J 1 base, leaving 12 bases between the germline ends. This chain's CDR3 is CASSLFQGGSYEQYF. CDR3 nucleotide sequence: TGTGCCAGCAGCTTATTCCAGGGGGGATCCTACGAGCAGTACTTC. Supplemented by reference TRBV7-8 and TRBJ2-7, the full variable domain reads GAGVSQSPRYKVAKRGQDVALRCDPISGHVSLFWYQQALGQGPEFLTYFQNEAQLDKSGLPSDRFFAERPEGSVSTLKIQRTQQEDSAVYLCASSLFQGGSYEQYFGPGTRLTVT.

For this clonotype: The junction departs from germline at one end; a sequencing error may be responsible. This chain uses TRBV7-9 with TRBJ1-5; 8 positions agree with TRBD1. The length of the CDR3 is 15 residues. Per germline, CDR1 SEHNR and CDR2 FQNEAQ (reference sequence). This chain's CDR3 is CASSLAQGGYEPQHF. The CDR3, as DNA: TGTGCCAGCAGTTTAGCACAGGGGGGCTATGAGCCCCAGCATTTT.

This clonotype was observed many times. V is TRBV4-1 and J is TRBJ1-1; D may be TRBD1 (5 bases). The CDR3 extends over 16 amino acids. The V gene's germline CDR1 is MGHRA and CDR2 YSYEKL. The V end was cut by 1 base, the J end by 1 base, with 13 bases between. Here the CDR3 DNA reads TGCGCCAGCAGCCAAGTTGCCAGGGTAACGAACACTGAAGCTTTCTTT. This codes for CASSQVARVTNTEAFF.

V usage is TRBV15 and J usage is TRBJ2-5, with TRBD1 matching over 9 bases. Germline CDR1 is LNHNV and CDR2 is YYDKDF (reference sequence). The CDR3 runs to 14 residues. Trimming cost V 0 bases and J 5 bases; bases outside gene matches: 1. The CDR3 sequence is CATSRDGTGETQYF. The CDR3 region has the DNA TGTGCCACCAGCAGAGACGGGACAGGGGAGACCCAGTACTTC.

V usage is TRBV7-9 and J usage is TRBJ2-7; no firm D call. The CDR3 is 12 residues long. Trimming shortened V by 1 base and J by 9 bases, and 10 bases separated the two germline ends. Germline assignment: CDR1 SEHNR and CDR2 FQNEAQ (reference sequence). The CDR3 nucleotides read TGTGCCAGCAGCTTAGGCGCGTCCTGGCAGTACTTC. Translation: CASSLGASWQYF.

This clonotype was recorded at least ten times. J is TRBJ1-1 and V is TRBV5-1, with no clear D. This CDR3 has 15 amino acids. V shed 1 base and J shed 3 bases, with 13 bases lying between them. Germline CDR1 reads SGHRS; CDR2 reads YFSETQ. The CDR3 DNA follows: TGCGCCAGCAGCTTGTCACCCCGAGAGGACACTGAAGCTTTCTTT. This sequence encodes CASSLSPREDTEAFF.

As to this clonotype: One end of the junction fails to match germline, which may point to a read error. The chain carries TRBV12-3 or TRBV12-4 and TRBJ2-2; TRBD2 is a possible D gene (5 bases). This CDR3 has 13 residues. The CDR3 DNA reads as TGTGCCAGCACCTTCGGTTGGAACGGGGAGCTGGTTTTT. Protein: CASTFGWNGELVF.

This clonotype was seen many times. V and J are TRBV6-5 and TRBJ1-2; D gene ambiguous. V gave up 2 bases and J gave up 1 base, with 11 bases separating them. This CDR3 region has 15 residues. Looked up from germline, CDR1 is MNHEY and CDR2 is SVGAGI. The CDR3, as DNA: TGTGCCAGCAGTTACATGGACGTTTTTAACTATGGCTACACCTTC. Protein sequence: CASSYMDVFNYGYTF.

The chain uses TRBV9 and TRBJ2-3; 7 bases are a match to TRBD1. The CDR3 has 17 amino acids. The trim removed 1 base at V and 11 bases at J, leaving 19 bases unmatched. Germline V CDR1 and CDR2: SGDLS, YYNGEE. Here the CDR3 DNA reads TGTGCCAGCAGCGTAAGAGGTATCGGGACAGCTAACAATGAGCAGTATTTT. Protein sequence: CASSVRGIGTANNEQYF. The full variable domain, in which reference TRBV9 and TRBJ2-3 provide the parts outside the CDR3, is DSGVTQTPKHLITATGQRVTLRCSPRSGDLSVYWYQQSLDQGLQFLIQYYNGEERAKGNILERFSAQQFPDLHSELNLSSLELGDSALYFCASSVRGIGTANNEQYFGPGTRLTVL.

This clonotype was counted at least ten times. The chain links TRBV19 to TRBJ1-2, with unresolved D. Trimming removed 2 bases from V and 2 bases from J, with 6 bases in between. This CDR3 region has 13 residues. Germline V lookup: CDR1 LNHDA, CDR2 SQIVND (reference sequence). The CDR3: CASSISENYGYTF. The DNA for the CDR3 is TGTGCCAGTAGTATATCGGAAAACTATGGCTACACCTTC.

About this clonotype: This could be a read error, since a much larger clone is one nucleotide away. The chain links TRBV4-2 to TRBJ1-1, with 7 bases fitting TRBD1. This CDR3 has 15 amino acids. Germline CDR1 reads LGHNA; CDR2 reads YNFKEQ. Losses at the gene ends were 7 bases for V and 5 bases for J; bases not matched to a gene: 13. DNA of the CDR3: TGTGCCAGCAACCGCACGACAGGGTTCGGAACTGAAGCTTTCTTT. Translating it yields CASNRTTGFGTEAFF.

The chain is built from TRBV6-5 and TRBJ1-6; D is possibly TRBD1 (6 bases). The CDR3 loop spans 15 amino acids. The V end lost 7 bases, the J end lost 0 bases, and 10 bases lay between the germline ends. Per germline, CDR1 MNHEY and CDR2 SVGAGI. The CDR3 loop reads CASKRQDSYNSPLHF. As DNA, the CDR3 is TGTGCCAGCAAACGACAGGACTCCTATAATTCACCCCTCCACTTT.

The chain recombines TRBV19 with TRBJ1-1; D might be TRBD1 (6 bases). Germline assignment: CDR1 LNHDA and CDR2 SQIVND (reference sequence). Deletions cut 6 bases from V and 0 bases from J, with 20 bases between. The length of the CDR3 is 17 residues. CDR3 loop: CASSEENMDSMNTEAFF. CDR3 sequence (DNA): TGTGCCAGTAGCGAGGAAAACATGGACAGCATGAACACTGAAGCTTTCTTT.

The chain is built from TRBV25-1 and TRBJ2-5; 10 bases are shared with TRBD2. The V and J ends lost 3 bases and 0 bases, in that order; junction bases with no gene match: 7. This CDR3 region has 17 residues. Germline values: CDR1 MGHDK, CDR2 SYGVNS. CDR3: CASSDPSGGQYQETQYF. CDR3 coding DNA: TGTGCCAGCAGTGATCCTAGCGGGGGACAGTACCAAGAGACCCAGTACTTC.

The J gene is TRBJ2-7, the V gene TRBV20-1, with 8 bases fitting TRBD2. The germline V gene encodes CDR1 DFQATT and CDR2 SNEGSKA (reference sequence). V was clipped by 0 bases and J by 0 bases; unmatched bases: 13. The CDR3 totals 18 residues. CDR3: CSARDPGGGGLNSYEQYF. The CDR3 nucleotides read TGCAGTGCTAGAGATCCGGGAGGGGGGGGCTTGAACTCCTACGAGCAGTACTTC.

This clonotype was counted at least ten times. The CDR3 coding sequence is TGTGCCAGCAGTTCATCTAGACAGGCTGGCTACACCTTC. Residues: CASSSSRQAGYTF. The rearrangement links TRBV6-5 to TRBJ1-2, with a possible D match to TRBD1 (6 bases). V lost 4 bases and J 7 bases, leaving 13 bases between the germline ends. This CDR3 region has 13 residues. CDR1 is MNHEY and CDR2 is SVGAGI in the germline V gene.

This clonotype was recorded at least ten times. This chain links TRBV11-2 with TRBJ2-7; D may be TRBD1 or TRBD2 (6 bases each). Trimming shortened V by 5 bases and J by 2 bases, and 16 bases separated the two germline ends. CDR3 length: 15 amino acids. From germline, CDR1 is SGHAT and CDR2 FQNNGV. CDR3 DNA: TGTGCCAGCAGCGCGGTGGGGGGCAGAACCTACGAGCAGTACTTC. Protein sequence: CASSAVGGRTYEQYF.

In this sample, this clonotype turned up many times. J is TRBJ2-2 and V is TRBV7-9; possibly TRBD2 for D (6 bases). CDR3 length: 15 amino acids. In germline, CDR1 is SEHNR, CDR2 FQNEAQ (reference sequence). V was shortened by 2 bases and J by 5 bases, with 12 bases between the two germline ends. The DNA for the CDR3 is TGTGCCAGCAGCTTATACATGGGGGGAACCGGGGAGCTGTTTTTT. This codes for CASSLYMGGTGELFF.

This clonotype was seen repeatedly, ten times or more. The V call is TRBV7-8, the J call TRBJ2-7; TRBD1 matches 10 bases. This CDR3 has 18 residues. V gave up 2 bases and J gave up 6 bases; unmatched junction bases: 16. Germline V lookup: CDR1 SGHVS, CDR2 FQNEAQ. The CDR3 sequence is CASSLSFGGDRGIGEQYF. The CDR3 nucleotides are TGTGCCAGCAGCTTATCCTTCGGAGGGGACAGGGGCATTGGCGAGCAGTACTTC.

The chain carries TRBV15 and TRBJ2-7; 10 bases are shared with TRBD1. The germline gives CDR1 LNHNV, CDR2 YYDKDF (reference sequence). J was trimmed by 2 bases and V by 4 bases; bases with no gene match: 2. This CDR3 comprises 14 residues. The CDR3 is CATSIGQGAYEQYF. Here the CDR3 DNA reads TGTGCCACCAGCATCGGACAGGGGGCCTACGAGCAGTACTTC.

The V gene is TRBV20-1, the J gene TRBJ1-2; no firm D call. In germline, CDR1 is DFQATT, CDR2 SNEGSKA (reference sequence). This CDR3 has 11 residues. The CDR3 bases are TGCAGCACCCACCGGGCGTATGGCTACACCTTC. This translates into CSTHRAYGYTF.

This clonotype was counted ten times or more. The chain joins TRBV9 to TRBJ2-2, with 7 positions matching TRBD1. Looked up from germline, CDR1 is SGDLS and CDR2 is YYNGEE. This CDR3 region has 15 residues. The J segment lost 1 base and the V segment lost 2 bases, leaving 2 bases of the junction unmatched. The CDR3 bases are TGTGCCAGCAGCGTCGGGACAGAGAACACCGGGGAGCTGTTTTTT. It specifies CASSVGTENTGELFF.

This clonotype was observed many times. The chain uses TRBV11-2 and TRBJ2-2, with 7 bases identical to TRBD1. The CDR3 runs 18 residues. Germline V CDR1 and CDR2: SGHAT, FQNNGV. The V segment lost 2 bases and the J segment 3 bases; nucleotides outside the gene matches: 12. The chain's CDR3 is CASSLTPGTASHTGELFF. The CDR3, as DNA: TGTGCCAGCAGCTTAACCCCTGGGACAGCCAGCCACACCGGGGAGCTGTTTTTT.

This clonotype has at least ten counts. This rearrangement joins TRBV6-5 to TRBJ1-1; D gene uncertain. The CDR3 consists of 15 residues. CDR1 is MNHEY and CDR2 is SVGAGI in the germline V gene. Trimming pared 1 base from V and 1 base from J, leaving 10 bases between. The CDR3: CASSYLGRQNTEAFF. The CDR3 DNA follows: TGTGCCAGCAGTTACTTGGGCAGACAGAACACTGAAGCTTTCTTT.

This clonotype was found many times. The CDR3 DNA sequence: TGTGCCAGCAGCCCCACGACAGCGAACACTGAAGCTTTCTTT. Translation gives CASSPTTANTEAFF. J is TRBJ1-1 and V is TRBV3-1; D might be TRBD1 (5 bases). Trimming removed 4 bases at V and 1 base at J, with 10 bases between. The CDR3 covers 14 residues. Germline V gene sequence: CDR1 LGHDT, CDR2 YNNKEL (reference sequence).

This clonotype was detected many times. V usage is TRBV20-1 and J usage is TRBJ2-5, with 10 bases lining up with TRBD1. The CDR3 loop spans 15 amino acids. Per the germline V gene, CDR1 is DFQATT and CDR2 is SNEGSKA (reference sequence). The V gene end was trimmed by 1 base and the J gene end by 4 bases; junction bases not matched to a gene: 6. The CDR3 region is CSARGTGGSSETQYF. Here the CDR3 DNA reads TGCAGTGCTAGAGGGACAGGGGGAAGTTCAGAGACCCAGTACTTC.